These 21 T cell receptor beta chains were sequenced from one sample in a study of blood T cell repertoires in COVID-19 (dated by TCRdb to about 2020). Libraries were made using the immunoSEQ multiplex PCR assay. TCRdb stores this immuneACCESS table with in-frame sequences only. Part of the clones is absent; in the studies checked, under half of the shortfall reflects unresolved V genes, and no reason is known for the rest. The sample table lists about 180,000 clones, about 81% of them with a count of one. Clones ranked in the top ten supply about 10% of the sample. The specimen was peripheral blood. Receptors were obtained from an elderly woman with COVID-19, enrolled during active disease.

The chain links TRBV10-3 to TRBJ1-3; 7 nucleotides align to TRBD1. CDR1 ENHRY and CDR2 SYGVKD come from the germline V gene. This CDR3 spans 16 amino acids. Unmatched junction bases numbered 4, after V lost 0 bases and J lost 2 bases. For the CDR3, the DNA is TGTGCCATCAGTGAGTCCGTACAGGGGCCTGGAAACACCATATATTTT. Translated, it gives CAISESVQGPGNTIYF.

In its sample, this clone was seen once. The chain employs TRBV7-8 and TRBJ2-1; maybe TRBD1 (6 bases). The CDR3 extends over 14 amino acids. Germline assignment: CDR1 SGHVS and CDR2 FQNEAQ. V was shortened by 5 bases and J by 5 bases, with 13 bases between the two germline ends. CDR3 in DNA: TGTGCCAGCAGCCTAAGGACAGCCAACAATGAGCAGTTCTTC. Amino acids: CASSLRTANNEQFF.

This chain links TRBV6-5 with TRBJ1-3; D gene uncertain. V was pared by 4 bases and J by 0 bases, with 10 bases between. The CDR3 spans 15 residues. Germline assignment: CDR1 MNHEY and CDR2 SVGAGI. Written as DNA, the CDR3 is TGTGCCAGCAGTTCCAGGCAGAGCTCTGGAAACACCATATATTTT. This encodes CASSSRQSSGNTIYF.

V is TRBV2 and J is TRBJ2-3, with TRBD1 matching 10 bases. There are 13 residues in the CDR3. CDR1 and CDR2 (germline): SNHLY, FYNNEI. J was trimmed by 7 bases and V by 6 bases; bases with no gene match: 4. The CDR3 loop is CASRPDRGYTQYF. CDR3 bases: TGTGCCAGCAGGCCGGACAGGGGGTATACGCAGTATTTT.

The gene calls are TRBV3-1 (or the pseudogene TRBV3-2) and TRBJ1-1, with D perhaps matching TRBD1 (5 bases). Germline values: CDR1 LGHDT, CDR2 YNNKEL (reference sequence). V was clipped by 4 bases and J by 3 bases, with 30 bases between them. The CDR3 is made up of 20 amino acids. CDR3 region: CASSPIEVPTQEGPDTEAFF. The CDR3 DNA reads TGTGCCAGCAGCCCGATTGAGGTACCTACACAGGAGGGGCCTGACACTGAAGCTTTCTTT.

This clone showed up just a few times. The chain recombines TRBV5-6 with TRBJ2-3, with D maybe TRBD2 (6 bases). The CDR3 is 16 amino acids. Trimming cost V 1 base and J 1 base, with 13 bases left between them. CDR1 is SGHDT and CDR2 is YYEEEE in the germline V gene. In DNA, the CDR3 is TGTGCCAGCAGCTTGTGGGTGGGCGGGGGCACAGATACGCAGTATTTT. It encodes CASSLWVGGGTDTQYF.

This rearrangement joins TRBV11-1 to TRBJ1-1; D may be TRBD1 (5 bases). With 4 bases removed from V and 7 bases from J, the gap between germline ends came to 16 bases. The length of the CDR3 is 14 residues. Germline V gene lookup returns CDR1 SGHAT and CDR2 FQDESV (reference sequence). CDR3 sequence: CASSSSDDSYEAFF. In DNA form, the CDR3 reads TGTGCCAGCAGCTCGTCCGACGACAGCTATGAAGCTTTCTTT.

The CDR3 DNA sequence: TGTGCCAGCAGTGTTCCAGGCGCGGGGTCGGATGAGCAGTTCTTC. Its translation: CASSVPGAGSDEQFF. J is TRBJ2-1 and V is TRBV2; D might be TRBD2 (6 bases). The CDR3 covers 15 residues. Between the trimmed V and J ends, which lost 4 bases and 8 bases, there was a span of 18 bases. Per the germline V gene, CDR1 is SNHLY and CDR2 is FYNNEI.

The chain has TRBV9 and TRBJ1-2; 7 nucleotides line up with TRBD1. With V trimmed by 2 bases and J by 4 bases, 8 bases remained unmatched. The germline V gene encodes CDR1 SGDLS and CDR2 YYNGEE. The CDR3 is 15 residues long. The CDR3 coding sequence is TGTGCCAGCAGCGTGAGGGACAGCTCCAGCTATGGCTACACCTTC. Amino acids: CASSVRDSSSYGYTF. The full variable domain, with the rest looked up from reference TRBV9 and TRBJ1-2, is DSGVTQTPKHLITATGQRVTLRCSPRSGDLSVYWYQQSLDQGLQFLIQYYNGEERAKGNILERFSAQQFPDLHSELNLSSLELGDSALYFCASSVRDSSSYGYTFGSGTRLTVV.

Written as DNA, the CDR3 is TGTGCCAGCTCACCCAGACAGGGGGGGAACACTGAAGCTTTCTTT. It codes for CASSPRQGGNTEAFF. The gene calls are TRBV18 and TRBJ1-1; 9 nucleotides match TRBD1. Trimming cost V 3 bases and J 1 base; bases outside gene matches: 3. Germline V lookup: CDR1 KGHSH, CDR2 LQKENI. This CDR3 is 15 amino acids long.

This chain's CDR3 is CASSQDWQVHSYEQYF. The CDR3 DNA is TGTGCCAGCAGCCAAGATTGGCAGGTGCACTCCTACGAGCAGTACTTC. This chain connects TRBV3-1 (or the pseudogene TRBV3-2) to TRBJ2-7; D is undetermined. This CDR3 spans 16 amino acids. V gave up 0 bases and J gave up 0 bases, with 12 bases separating them. CDR1 is LGHDT, CDR2 YNNKEL, per germline (reference sequence).

This clone has only a few counts. The chain links TRBV2 to TRBJ1-4; 7 nucleotides align to TRBD1. Losses at the gene ends were 1 base for V and 4 bases for J; bases not matched to a gene: 6. The CDR3 runs to 16 residues. The germline gives CDR1 SNHLY, CDR2 FYNNEI. CDR3 sequence (DNA): TGTGCCAGCAGTGAAGGTTGGGACAGACATAATGAAAAACTGTTTTTT. It yields the protein CASSEGWDRHNEKLFF.

V and J are TRBV28 and TRBJ2-7; 7 bases map to TRBD1. Germline CDR1 MDHEN, CDR2 SYDVKM. V shed 3 bases and J 5 bases; nucleotides not matched to a gene: 10. This CDR3 comprises 15 residues. CDR3 sequence (DNA): TGTGCCAGCAGTTTCTTAGGGACAGAATCCGACGAGCAGTACTTC. It yields the protein CASSFLGTESDEQYF. Full variable domain (outside the CDR3, taken from reference TRBV28 and TRBJ2-7): DVKVTQSSRYLVKRTGEKVFLECVQDMDHENMFWYRQDPGLGLRLIYFSYDVKMKEKGDIPEGYSVSREKKERFSLILESASTNQTSMYLCASSFLGTESDEQYFGPGTRLTVT.

This chain joins TRBV28 and TRBJ1-1; TRBD1 aligns across 8 bases. There are 13 residues in the CDR3. J gave up 4 bases and V 8 bases, and 6 bases lay outside the gene matches. The germline V gene encodes CDR1 MDHEN and CDR2 SYDVKM. CDR3 amino acids: CASVGDRLTEAFF. CDR3 sequence (DNA): TGTGCCAGCGTTGGGGACAGGCTCACTGAAGCTTTCTTT.

V usage is TRBV3-1 (or the pseudogene TRBV3-2) and J usage is TRBJ1-2; D is uncertain. The germline V gene encodes CDR1 LGHDT and CDR2 YNNKEL (reference sequence). V was pared by 0 bases and J by 4 bases, with 12 bases between. There are 15 residues in the CDR3. The CDR3 region is CASSQDLHGSYGYTF. The CDR3 DNA follows: TGTGCCAGCAGCCAAGATCTCCATGGTAGCTATGGCTACACCTTC.

The chain links TRBV21-1 to TRBJ2-1; TRBD2, the D gene given by the table, was not confirmed from the DNA. TRBV21-1 is a pseudogene. The CDR3 length is 19 residues. CDR3 sequence reads: CASSKARPGLAVRYNEQFF. DNA for the CDR3: TGTGCCAGCAGCAAAGCGAGGCCGGGACTAGCGGTGAGATACAATGAGCAGTTCTTC.

This clone was seen a single time. The chain uses TRBV11-2 and TRBJ2-7; 11 bases line up with TRBD2. Germline CDR1 reads SGHAT; CDR2 reads FQNNGV. V trimming: 1 base; J trimming: 4 bases; junction bases outside the gene matches: 6. The CDR3 runs to 16 residues. The CDR3 DNA follows: TGTGCCAGCAGCTTAGGTACTAGCGGGAGTGGTTACGAGCAGTACTTC. This codes for CASSLGTSGSGYEQYF.

The rearrangement uses TRBV6-5 and TRBJ2-7, with D perhaps matching TRBD2 (5 bases). Looked up from germline, CDR1 is MNHEY and CDR2 is SVGAGI. V was shortened by 5 bases and J by 8 bases, with 16 bases between the two germline ends. CDR3 length equals 13 residues. This chain's CDR3 is CASSPLRDGKQYF. The CDR3 coding sequence is TGTGCCAGCAGTCCCCTGAGGGATGGGAAGCAGTACTTC.

The chain links TRBV6-6 to TRBJ2-2; a possible D gene is TRBD2 (6 bases). The CDR3 contains 16 residues. V gave up 5 bases and J gave up 6 bases, with 19 bases separating them. Germline V gene sequence: CDR1 MNHNY, CDR2 SVGAGI (reference sequence). CDR3: CASSRIGPRGSGELFF. In nucleotides, the CDR3 is TGTGCCAGCAGTCGAATCGGCCCTCGGGGGTCCGGGGAGCTGTTTTTT.

The chain combines TRBV28 with TRBJ2-1, with 8 bases matching TRBD2. CDR3 length: 16 amino acids. Trimming cost V 6 bases and J 3 bases; bases outside gene matches: 10. Per the germline V gene, CDR1 is MDHEN and CDR2 is SYDVKM. In DNA form, the CDR3 reads TGTGCCAGCAGCCCCTCGCGCGGGAGGTACTACAATGAGCAGTTCTTC. This translates into CASSPSRGRYYNEQFF.

V is TRBV5-1 and J is TRBJ2-1, with D hard to call. V lost 8 bases, J lost 4 bases, and 10 bases lay in between. Per germline, CDR1 SGHRS and CDR2 YFSETQ. The CDR3 consists of 12 residues. The CDR3 sequence is CASSDTYNEQFF. Here the CDR3 DNA reads TGCGCCAGTTCAGACACGTACAATGAGCAGTTCTTC.